Each of the 32 T cell receptor beta chains below was sequenced from the same sample in a study of blood T cell repertoires in COVID-19. Sequencing used immunoSEQ multiplex PCR; TCRdb keeps in-frame clones, though not all of them. The data contain about 250,000 clones, 83% of them seen just once; the ten biggest clones take up about 3.8%. The source material was PBMCs or T cells enriched from blood (not recorded which). The receptors derive from a woman aged 35 to 49 who had been exposed to COVID-19.

The J gene is TRBJ1-5, the V gene TRBV6-1; 10 nucleotides align to TRBD1. J gave up 7 bases and V 2 bases, and 5 bases lay outside the gene matches. Germline values: CDR1 MNHNS, CDR2 SASEGT. This CDR3 has 15 residues. CDR3 region: CASSEFGTGVQPQHF. DNA for the CDR3: TGTGCCAGCAGTGAATTCGGGACAGGGGTACAGCCCCAGCATTTT.

J is TRBJ2-1 and V is TRBV4-2, with 10 bases matching TRBD2. The V segment lost 1 base and the J segment 10 bases; nucleotides outside the gene matches: 10. Germline CDR1 reads LGHNA; CDR2 reads YNFKEQ. This CDR3 has 16 residues. Written as DNA, the CDR3 is TGTGCCAGCAGCCAAGTGGCAGCGGGGGGGCTGAGGGAGCAGTTCTTC. It encodes CASSQVAAGGLREQFF.

The chain is built from TRBV11-3 and TRBJ1-1; the D gene is possibly TRBD1 (6 bases). This CDR3 has 14 residues. Trimming removed 4 bases from V and 7 bases from J, with 16 bases in between. CDR1 SGHNT and CDR2 YENEEA come from the germline V gene. The CDR3 is CASSSDPSRGEAFF. The CDR3 DNA sequence: TGTGCCAGCAGCTCCGACCCATCCAGGGGTGAAGCTTTCTTT.

The chain joins TRBV2 to TRBJ1-5, with D perhaps TRBD1 (5 bases). Trimming cost V 7 bases and J 3 bases, with 13 bases left between them. Germline values: CDR1 SNHLY, CDR2 FYNNEI. This CDR3 spans 14 amino acids. The CDR3 nucleotides are TGTGCCAGCAAGGGGATTCTCAACAATCAGCCCCAGCATTTT. It translates to CASKGILNNQPQHF.

The genes are TRBV6-6 and TRBJ1-2, with 7 bases identical to TRBD1. The ends lost 7 bases at V and 1 base at J; junction bases unmatched: 9. Germline loops: CDR1 MNHNY, CDR2 SVGAGI (reference sequence). The CDR3 runs 15 residues. The CDR3 DNA follows: TGTGCCAGCACCGAAACGGGACAGATTAACTATGGCTACACCTTC. Residues: CASTETGQINYGYTF.

The chain couples TRBV5-1 to TRBJ1-2; no reliable D call. The CDR3 covers 12 residues. Trimming removed 5 bases at V and 1 base at J, with 6 bases between. Looked up from germline, CDR1 is SGHRS and CDR2 is YFSETQ. The chain's CDR3 is CASRRDNYGYTF. The CDR3 DNA follows: TGCGCCAGCAGGAGAGATAACTATGGCTACACCTTC.

V and J are TRBV9 and TRBJ1-3; perhaps TRBD1 as D (5 bases). The CDR3 runs to 15 residues. Between the trimmed V and J ends, which lost 3 bases and 3 bases, there was a span of 13 bases. Germline CDR1 SGDLS, CDR2 YYNGEE. CDR3: CASSALTEFGNTIYF. The CDR3 DNA reads TGTGCCAGCAGCGCCCTGACAGAGTTTGGAAACACCATATATTTT. Combining the CDR3 with reference TRBV9 and TRBJ1-3 gives the whole variable domain DSGVTQTPKHLITATGQRVTLRCSPRSGDLSVYWYQQSLDQGLQFLIQYYNGEERAKGNILERFSAQQFPDLHSELNLSSLELGDSALYFCASSALTEFGNTIYFGEGSWLTVV.

The chain joins TRBV6-5 to TRBJ1-2; the D gene is possibly TRBD1 (6 bases). This CDR3 contains 15 residues. The germline V gene has CDR1 MNHEY and CDR2 SVGAGI. Trimming took off 2 bases at V and 4 bases at J, with 14 bases between the two ends. CDR3 amino acids: CASSYAPGQPYGYTF. The CDR3 coding sequence is TGTGCCAGCAGTTACGCCCCTGGACAGCCCTATGGCTACACCTTC.

This rearrangement joins TRBV12-3 or TRBV12-4 to TRBJ1-3; a weak D match, TRBD1 (6 bases). The germline V and J ends were trimmed by 5 bases and 13 bases, with 15 bases remaining between them. This CDR3 is 12 amino acids long. CDR3: CASSGADRLIYF. The DNA for the CDR3 is TGTGCCAGCAGTGGGGCCGACAGGCTAATATATTTT.

The chain is built from TRBV7-6 and TRBJ2-5, with D possibly being TRBD2 (7 bases). In germline, CDR1 is SGHVS, CDR2 FNYEAQ. CDR3 length: 14 amino acids. Trimming took off 1 base at V and 4 bases at J, with 10 bases between the two ends. CDR3 region: CASSLGGGGETQYF. CDR3 nucleotides: TGTGCCAGCAGCTTAGGGGGAGGGGGAGAGACCCAGTACTTC. Variable domain in full (rest from reference TRBV7-6 and TRBJ2-5): GAGVSQSPRYKVTKRGQDVALRCDPISGHVSLYWYRQALGQGPEFLTYFNYEAQQDKSGLPNDRFSAERPEGSISTLTIQRTEQRDSAMYRCASSLGGGGETQYFGPGTRLLVL.

As DNA, the CDR3 is TGTGCCAGCAGGGCGACATATGGCTACACCTTC. Translation gives CASRATYGYTF. V usage is TRBV6-5 and J usage is TRBJ1-2; D remains unclear. This CDR3 has 11 amino acids. CDR1 and CDR2 from the germline V gene are MNHEY and SVGAGI. V lost 6 bases, J lost 5 bases, and 7 bases lay in between.

In DNA form, the CDR3 reads TGTGCCAGTAGTATAGATGGGGAGGGGTTGGTTCAGCCCCAGCATTTT. Translating it yields CASSIDGEGLVQPQHF. The chain employs TRBV19 and TRBJ1-5; D possibly corresponds to TRBD1 (5 bases). V lost 0 bases and J 6 bases, leaving 15 bases between the germline ends. CDR3 length: 16 amino acids. Germline CDR1 reads LNHDA; CDR2 reads SQIVND (reference sequence).

V gene TRBV7-6 combines with J gene TRBJ1-5; TRBD1 might be the D (6 bases). Germline lookup yields CDR1 SGHVS and CDR2 FNYEAQ. V was trimmed by 0 bases and J by 3 bases, leaving 9 bases between them. The CDR3 totals 15 residues. This CDR3 reads CASSLAGQPNQPQHF. The CDR3 DNA reads TGTGCCAGCAGCTTAGCGGGACAACCCAATCAGCCCCAGCATTTT.

CDR3 coding DNA: TGTGCCATCAGTGAGTCCTGGCAAAACAGAAAAGCTAACTATGGCTACACCTTC. Its translation: CAISESWQNRKANYGYTF. The V and J genes are TRBV10-3 and TRBJ1-2; D is unresolved. The CDR3 totals 18 residues. V was pared by 0 bases and J by 0 bases, with 17 bases between. Germline lookup yields CDR1 ENHRY and CDR2 SYGVKD.

There are a few counts of this clone. This same CDR3 is encoded by further DNA sequences in the sample. The chain links TRBV3-1 (or the pseudogene TRBV3-2) to TRBJ2-3; 9 nucleotides line up with TRBD2. CDR3 length equals 15 residues. The germline V gene encodes CDR1 LGHDT and CDR2 YNNKEL (reference sequence). Germline trimming cut 4 bases from V and 0 bases from J; bases unmatched to any gene: 2. CDR3 DNA: TGTGCCAGCAGCCCTACTAGCGGGAGCACAGATACGCAGTATTTT. Translating gives CASSPTSGSTDTQYF.

The chain has TRBV7-9 and TRBJ2-7; 13 positions match TRBD2. CDR1 is SEHNR and CDR2 is FQNEAQ in the germline V gene (reference sequence). J was trimmed by 5 bases and V by 5 bases; bases with no gene match: 12. CDR3 length: 17 residues. The CDR3 nucleotides are TGTGCCAGCAGCCCGGGACTAGCGGGGAGGTTTAGTGACGAGCAGTACTTC. Residues: CASSPGLAGRFSDEQYF.

The chain links TRBV18 to TRBJ2-7, with D tentatively TRBD1 (5 bases). CDR1 and CDR2 (germline): KGHSH, LQKENI. Trimming stripped 3 bases from V and 7 bases from J, with 13 bases between. The CDR3 consists of 13 residues. CDR3: CASSPGRVGEQYF. The CDR3 nucleotides are TGTGCCAGCTCACCGGGCAGGGTAGGGGAGCAGTACTTC.

The V and J genes are TRBV11-2 and TRBJ1-6; the match to TRBD1 covers 10 bases. Germline-derived CDR1 and CDR2 are SGHAT and FQNNGV. CDR3 length: 14 amino acids. J lost 12 bases, V lost 4 bases, and 6 bases had no gene match. CDR3 protein: CASSSGQGELPLHF. CDR3 nucleotides: TGTGCCAGCAGCTCCGGACAGGGGGAGTTACCCCTCCACTTT.

This clone was found once. This chain links TRBV28 with TRBJ1-1, with TRBD1 identical over 7 bases. The junction had 14 bases not matched to a gene; V was cut back by 6 bases and J by 1 base. CDR1 and CDR2 (germline): MDHEN, SYDVKM. There are 17 residues in the CDR3. CDR3 nucleotide sequence: TGTGCCAGCAGAATTACAAGAGGGGGCCTGGGGAACACTGAAGCTTTCTTT. This gives the protein CASRITRGGLGNTEAFF.

V and J are TRBV18 and TRBJ1-1; tentative D call: TRBD1 (5 bases). Trimming pared 5 bases from V and 1 base from J, leaving 8 bases between. CDR1 and CDR2 from the germline V gene are KGHSH and LQKENI. This CDR3 comprises 13 residues. CDR3 region: CASSSGGNTEAFF. The DNA of the CDR3 is TGTGCCAGCTCAAGCGGGGGGAACACTGAAGCTTTCTTT.

The chain employs TRBV20-1 and TRBJ2-3; 7 nucleotides align to TRBD2. The CDR3 runs to 14 residues. Germline loops: CDR1 DFQATT, CDR2 SNEGSKA (reference sequence). J gave up 0 bases and V 3 bases, and 3 bases lay outside the gene matches. The CDR3 region has the DNA TGCAGTGCTAGTCTCGGGGGGAGCACAGATACGCAGTATTTT. Its protein is CSASLGGSTDTQYF.

The genes are TRBV5-1 and TRBJ2-5; 11 bases match TRBD2. The germline CDR1 and CDR2 sequences are SGHRS and YFSETQ. The CDR3 is made up of 15 amino acids. V was pared by 2 bases and J by 3 bases, with 3 bases of the junction left unmatched. The CDR3 coding sequence is TGCGCCAGCAGCTTACTGGGACTAGCGGAAGAGACCCAGTACTTC. This translates into CASSLLGLAEETQYF.

V gene TRBV7-2 combines with J gene TRBJ1-5; 9 bases map to TRBD1. Unmatched junction bases numbered 10, after V lost 5 bases and J lost 5 bases. This CDR3 contains 16 residues. CDR1 SGHTA and CDR2 FQGNSA come from the germline V gene. The DNA of the CDR3 is TGTGCCAGCAGCCCGGCGACAGGGGGAAGAGATCAGCCCCAGCATTTT. This codes for CASSPATGGRDQPQHF.

This chain uses TRBV15 with TRBJ1-1; a possible D gene is TRBD1 (6 bases). The V end was cut by 5 bases, the J end by 2 bases, with 15 bases between. Germline-derived CDR1 and CDR2 are LNHNV and YYDKDF (reference sequence). This CDR3 contains 15 residues. The CDR3 is CATSSMTQGNTEAFF. The CDR3 DNA reads TGTGCCACCAGCTCTATGACACAGGGAAACACTGAAGCTTTCTTT.

The V gene is TRBV19, the J gene TRBJ2-1; TRBD2 matches at 9 bases. This CDR3 region has 18 residues. The germline V gene has CDR1 LNHDA and CDR2 SQIVND (reference sequence). V dropped 5 bases and J dropped 0; count of bases not matched to a gene: 11. The CDR3 DNA reads as TGTGCCAGTAGTCGGCGGCCTAGCGGGGACTCCTCCTACAATGAGCAGTTCTTC. Amino acids: CASSRRPSGDSSYNEQFF.

The chain recombines TRBV10-3 with TRBJ2-3; 8 nucleotides agree with TRBD1. Germline V lookup: CDR1 ENHRY, CDR2 SYGVKD. Trimming took 8 bases from V and 2 from J; bases not matched to a gene: 9. CDR3 length: 15 amino acids. The CDR3 DNA reads TGTGCCATCGGAGGAAGGGGACAGGCCACAGATACGCAGTATTTT. It is translated as CAIGGRGQATDTQYF.

In this sample, this clone turned up once. The chain employs TRBV10-3 and TRBJ1-3, with TRBD1 as a possible D gene (5 bases). V lost 7 bases, J lost 8 bases, and 24 bases lay in between. Germline CDR1 and CDR2: ENHRY and SYGVKD. The CDR3 loop spans 16 amino acids. The CDR3 spells CAITPMAGPRRDTIYF. The CDR3 bases are TGTGCCATCACCCCAATGGCGGGACCCCGGCGAGACACCATATATTTT.

Comment on this clone: In the same sample, other DNA sequences code for this CDR3. The chain joins TRBV7-3 to TRBJ1-2; D is unclear. Trimming left V 2 bases short and J 0 bases short, with 4 bases between. The germline V gene has CDR1 SGHTA and CDR2 FQGTGA. CDR3 length equals 13 residues. The CDR3 DNA reads as TGTGCCAGCAGCTTACAGGCTAACTATGGCTACACCTTC. This gives the protein CASSLQANYGYTF.

The chain is built from TRBV6-6 and TRBJ1-1; 9 bases are shared with TRBD1. Per germline, CDR1 MNHNY and CDR2 SVGAGI (reference sequence). This CDR3 contains 14 residues. V shed 4 bases and J 5 bases; nucleotides not matched to a gene: 5. The CDR3 here is CASSSTGGRTEAFF. The CDR3 DNA sequence: TGTGCCAGCAGTTCAACAGGGGGCCGGACTGAAGCTTTCTTT.

The V and J genes are TRBV10-3 and TRBJ2-7; D is undetermined. CDR1 and CDR2 from the germline V gene are ENHRY and SYGVKD. The CDR3 spans 17 residues. V shed 4 bases and J shed 0 bases, with 19 bases lying between them. The CDR3 sequence is CAISGWAAIPSSYEQYF. The CDR3 DNA reads TGTGCCATCAGTGGCTGGGCAGCCATCCCGAGCTCCTACGAGCAGTACTTC.

V usage is TRBV7-9 and J usage is TRBJ1-6; D might be TRBD1 (5 bases). V lost 3 bases and J 0 bases, leaving 15 bases between the germline ends. This CDR3 has 18 residues. Looked up from germline, CDR1 is SEHNR and CDR2 is FQNEAQ (reference sequence). CDR3: CASSFETDLNSYNSPLHF. CDR3 sequence (DNA): TGTGCCAGCAGCTTCGAGACAGACCTAAACTCCTATAATTCACCCCTCCACTTT.

This chain connects TRBV7-2 to TRBJ2-3; 16 bases are shared with TRBD2. The CDR3 runs to 18 residues. V lost 3 bases to trimming and J lost 7 bases; unmatched junction nucleotides: 10. Germline V gene data show CDR1 as SGHTA and CDR2 as FQGNSA. The CDR3 nucleotides read TGTGCCAGCAGCTTTCTCTCCGGGACTAGCGGGGGGGTATATACGCAGTATTTT. Its protein is CASSFLSGTSGGVYTQYF.